Listed below are T cell receptor beta chains from one sample, sequenced in a study of tumor-infiltrating lymphocytes in primary liver carcinoma. Each CDR3 protein gets one entry after TCRdb re-called the multiplex PCR reads with MiXCR. The table shows roughly 25,000 distinct CDR3 sequences, with roughly 80% occurring only once. Sequenced sample: liver tumor tissue from sampling region 3. These receptors were collected from a man aged 35-49 years with primary liver carcinoma and hepatitis B virus infection. The CDR3 runs from the conserved cysteine through the conserved F or W. A D gene is named only where the DNA matches it firmly. For some rows the clone size is stated as once, few or many, or as a class when expanded; others skip it.

TRBJ2-1 | . | . | TRBV29-1 | CSFAMTGPGKQFF | TGCAGCTTTGCCATGACAGGCCCGGGGAAGCAGTTCTTC
TRBJ2-6 | . | few | TRBV11-2 | CASSLDLGAGADVLTF | TGTGCCAGCAGCTTAGATCTCGGAGCTGGGGCCGACGTCCTGACTTTT
TRBJ2-1 | TRBD1 | . | TRBV7-9 | CASSLGQGALNEQFF | TGTGCCAGCAGCTTAGGACAGGGGGCCCTCAATGAGCAGTTCTTC
TRBJ1-6 | TRBD1 | many | TRBV24-1 | CATSDARQGGSPLHF | TGTGCCACCAGTGATGCTAGACAGGGTGGTTCACCCCTCCACTTT
TRBJ1-4 | . | few | TRBV4-1 | CASSHVGLGDEKPFF | TGCGCCAGTAGCCACGTGGGACTAGGCGATGAAAAACCGTTTTTT
TRBJ2-1 | . | once | TRBV4-1 | CARSPLGSNNNEQFF | TGCGCCAGGAGCCCGCTCGGTAGTAACAACAATGAGCAGTTCTTC
TRBJ2-1 | TRBD2 | . | TRBV6-2/TRBV6-3 | CASTCVREGLRGNEQFF | TGTGCCAGCACGTGTGTGCGGGAGGGCTTAAGGGGAAATGAGCAGTTCTTC
TRBJ2-2 | . | . | TRBV11-2 | CASILAGPWELFF | TGTGCCAGCATCTTAGCAGGACCCTGGGAGCTGTTTTTT
TRBJ2-2 | TRBD1 | . | TRBV5-1 | CARSLAGTGNTGGLFF | TGCGCCAGAAGCCTAGCCGGGACAGGGAACACCGGGGGGCTGTTTTTT
TRBJ2-7 | TRBD2 | many | TRBV28 | CASSLLAGAYEQYF | TGTGCCAGCAGTCTCCTAGCGGGAGCCTACGAGCAGTACTTC